This T cell receptor beta chain is drawn from a study of T-cell memory formation after mild COVID-19. Study results and caveats: CD4/CD8 balance held among clones contracting day 15 to 85, and later expanders leaned CD4+.

One entry per CDR3 protein, called by TCRdb with MiXCR from the 5' RACE reads. This sample yields a few hundred thousand distinct CDR3 sequences, of which roughly an eighth are seen a single time; around 20% belongs to the top ten. Only a few counts were recorded for this clonotype. Its antigen is undetermined. The V end lost 1 base, the J end lost 8 bases, and 9 bases lay between the germline ends. This CDR3 spans 13 amino acids. The V gene's germline CDR1 is LGHNA and CDR2 YSLEER. Specimen: PBMCs or a T cell subset sorted from them (not recorded which). The origin of this receptor is a man younger than 30 who had mild COVID-19 (a few samples of this study predate the infection). Cell type and time point are not known. The J gene is TRBJ2-1, the V gene TRBV4-3; D is uncertain. CDR3 region: CASSQVPGYEQFF. Here the CDR3 DNA reads TGCGCCAGCAGCCAAGTACCCGGCTATGAGCAGTTCTTC.